A single sample is the source of the 18 T cell receptor beta chains below, sequenced in a study of blood T cell repertoires in COVID-19. The method was immunoSEQ multiplex PCR; TCRdb's version includes in-frame clones alone and lacks a portion of them. This table holds about 99,000 clones, just over 85% found once. Sequenced material: peripheral blood. The receptors were sampled from a woman in her fifties or sixties in a cohort sampled during active or convalescent COVID-19.

The chain carries TRBV27 and TRBJ1-3; 12 nucleotides match TRBD1. With V trimmed by 6 bases and J by 0 bases, 15 bases remained unmatched. Germline values: CDR1 MNHEY, CDR2 SMNVEV (reference sequence). There are 20 residues in the CDR3. CDR3 region: CASSLRRGQGASFSGNTIYF. The CDR3 DNA sequence: TGTGCCAGCAGCTTGAGGAGGGGACAGGGGGCCTCGTTCTCTGGAAACACCATATATTTT.

The CDR3 region is CASSQDRANTGELFF. In DNA form, the CDR3 reads TGTGCCAGCAGCCAAGATCGGGCGAACACCGGGGAGCTGTTTTTT. The V gene is TRBV3-1 (or the pseudogene TRBV3-2), the J gene TRBJ2-2; no firm D call. The germline V gene encodes CDR1 LGHDT and CDR2 YNNKEL (reference sequence). The CDR3 consists of 15 residues. Trimming shortened V by 0 bases and J by 0 bases, and 5 bases separated the two germline ends.

The chain carries TRBV7-3 and TRBJ2-3; TRBD2 aligns across 8 bases. Germline-derived CDR1 and CDR2 are SGHTA and FQGTGA. Germline trimming cut 5 bases from V and 4 bases from J; bases unmatched to any gene: 5. This CDR3 spans 14 amino acids. The CDR3, as DNA: TGTGCCAGCAGCCGCGGGGGGTGGTCAGATACGCAGTATTTT. This translates into CASSRGGWSDTQYF.

This clone was seen a few times. The gene calls are TRBV24-1 and TRBJ2-1; perhaps TRBD1 as D (6 bases). Per germline, CDR1 KGHDR and CDR2 SFDVKD. Between the trimmed V and J ends, which lost 4 bases and 2 bases, there was a span of 20 bases. The CDR3 has 18 residues. Written as DNA, the CDR3 is TGTGCCACCAGTGAGTCGACAGGAACTTTCAAAGCCTACAATGAGCAGTTCTTC. Amino acid sequence: CATSESTGTFKAYNEQFF.

This sequence joins TRBV5-6 and TRBJ1-6, with D possibly matching TRBD1 (5 bases). V shed 1 base and J shed 5 bases, with 10 bases lying between them. This CDR3 has 15 residues. The germline gives CDR1 SGHDT, CDR2 YYEEEE. CDR3 nucleotide sequence: TGTGCCAGCAGCTTGCGACAGCTCAATAATTCACCCCTCCACTTT. This encodes CASSLRQLNNSPLHF. The full variable domain, completed using reference TRBV5-6 and TRBJ1-6, is DAGVTQSPTHLIKTRGQQVTLRCSPKSGHDTVSWYQQALGQGPQFIFQYYEEEERQRGNFPDRFSGHQFPNYSSELNVNALLLGDSALYLCASSLRQLNNSPLHFGNGTRLTVT.

The chain couples TRBV2 to TRBJ2-2; D perhaps matches TRBD1 (6 bases). Germline CDR1 SNHLY, CDR2 FYNNEI. V was cut by 6 bases and J by 3 bases, with 11 bases left in between. The CDR3 runs to 14 residues. The CDR3 is CASRQGGDTGELFF. Written as DNA, the CDR3 is TGTGCCAGCAGACAGGGTGGGGACACCGGGGAGCTGTTTTTT.

The J gene is TRBJ2-7, the V gene TRBV21-1; TRBD2, as called in the table, went unchecked against the DNA. TRBV21-1 is marked as a pseudogene. CDR3 length equals 16 residues. Here the CDR3 DNA reads TGTGCCAGCAGCGCAGTAACCGGGGGGAGCTCCTACGAGCAGTACTTC. Translation gives CASSAVTGGSSYEQYF.

The chain is built from TRBV27 and TRBJ2-5; 11 positions agree with TRBD1. The junction had 7 bases not matched to a gene; V was cut back by 8 bases and J by 5 bases. Per the germline V gene, CDR1 is MNHEY and CDR2 is SMNVEV (reference sequence). This CDR3 comprises 14 residues. The CDR3 DNA follows: TGTGCCAGCGGCGGGACAGGGGGTCGGGAGACCCAGTACTTC. Translation gives CASGGTGGRETQYF.

The chain joins TRBV18 to TRBJ1-3; D remains ambiguous. This CDR3 is built from 15 residues. Trimming removed 3 bases at V and 0 bases at J, with 9 bases between. Germline-derived CDR1 and CDR2 are KGHSH and LQKENI. The CDR3 nucleotides read TGTGCCAGCTCACCCGTAAGCTTCTCTGGAAACACCATATATTTT. Its protein is CASSPVSFSGNTIYF.

V usage is TRBV5-5 and J usage is TRBJ1-4, with unresolved D. This CDR3 contains 15 residues. Trimming took 3 bases from V and 8 from J, leaving 17 bases between them. Germline CDR1 and CDR2: SGHKS and YYEKEE (reference sequence). CDR3 residues: CASSSLSQANEKLFF. The CDR3 DNA follows: TGTGCCAGCAGCTCCCTTAGTCAGGCCAACGAAAAACTGTTTTTT.

The rearrangement uses TRBV7-2 and TRBJ2-7, with D possibly matching TRBD1 (5 bases). The V gene lost 1 base and the J gene lost 3 bases, with 13 bases spanning the gap. Germline CDR1 reads SGHTA; CDR2 reads FQGNSA. This CDR3 has 15 amino acids. CDR3 in amino acids: CASSLGQGSIYEQYF. CDR3 sequence (DNA): TGTGCCAGCAGCTTAGGGCAGGGCTCAATCTACGAGCAGTACTTC.

This rearrangement joins TRBV30 to TRBJ2-6; no definite D call. Germline CDR1 and CDR2: GTSNPN and SVGIG (reference sequence). The V end was cut by 5 bases, the J end by 0 bases, with 5 bases between. This CDR3 is 13 amino acids long. CDR3 sequence (DNA): TGTGCCTGGCGACTCTCTGGGGCCAACGTCCTGACTTTC. Amino acids: CAWRLSGANVLTF.

The chain carries TRBV4-1 and TRBJ2-7; TRBD2 is a possible D gene (6 bases). Germline V gene sequence: CDR1 MGHRA, CDR2 YSYEKL. Trimming left V 4 bases short and J 4 bases short, with 14 bases between. CDR3 length: 14 residues. For the CDR3, the DNA is TGCGCCAGCAGCCTCAATAGCGGTAGGTACGAGCAGTACTTC. This codes for CASSLNSGRYEQYF.

V is TRBV7-9 and J is TRBJ1-2, with TRBD1 matching 7 bases. CDR3 length: 13 amino acids. V trimming: 5 bases; J trimming: 7 bases; junction bases outside the gene matches: 7. The germline CDR1 and CDR2 sequences are SEHNR and FQNEAQ (reference sequence). The CDR3 sequence: CASSPDRAGGYTF. DNA for the CDR3: TGTGCCAGCAGCCCCGACAGGGCGGGTGGCTACACCTTC.

This clone was seen only once. CDR3 loop: CASGTGGSYEQYF. The DNA of the CDR3 is TGTGCCAGCGGCACTGGAGGATCCTACGAGCAGTACTTC. The chain couples TRBV11-2 to TRBJ2-7; TRBD2 might be the D (5 bases). Trimming took off 8 bases at V and 1 base at J, with 12 bases between the two ends. CDR1 is SGHAT and CDR2 is FQNNGV in the germline V gene. The CDR3 runs to 13 residues. The full variable domain, its missing parts supplied by reference TRBV11-2 and TRBJ2-7, is EAGVAQSPRYKIIEKRQSVAFWCNPISGHATLYWYQQILGQGPKLLIQFQNNGVVDDSQLPKDRFSAERLKGVDSTLKIQPAKLEDSAVYLCASGTGGSYEQYFGPGTRLTVT.

The table lists this clone with a few counts. DNA of the CDR3: TGTGCCAGCTCACCGGTGGGACAGGTTGGAGAAAAACTGTTTTTT. It codes for CASSPVGQVGEKLFF. This chain joins TRBV18 and TRBJ1-4, with 8 nucleotides matching TRBD1. The CDR3 runs 15 residues. The V gene's germline CDR1 is KGHSH and CDR2 LQKENI. With 3 bases clipped from V and 8 bases from J, the junction kept 8 bases outside the gene matches.

The chain combines TRBV18 with TRBJ2-4; tentative D call: TRBD1 (5 bases). The ends were cut back, 5 bases at V and 9 bases at J, with 17 bases in the middle. Germline-derived CDR1 and CDR2 are KGHSH and LQKENI. The CDR3 covers 14 residues. Written as DNA, the CDR3 is TGTGCCAGCTCAGAGAATAGGGGTGGCGGCATTCAGTACTTC. Translated: CASSENRGGGIQYF.

The chain uses TRBV28 and TRBJ1-4; D possibly corresponds to TRBD1 (5 bases). Germline loops: CDR1 MDHEN, CDR2 SYDVKM. CDR3 length: 15 residues. Trimming stripped 6 bases from V and 5 bases from J, with 16 bases between. The CDR3 DNA follows: TGTGCCAGCAGGCCCCTAGGGGCCCTGAATGAAAAACTGTTTTTT. It is translated as CASRPLGALNEKLFF.